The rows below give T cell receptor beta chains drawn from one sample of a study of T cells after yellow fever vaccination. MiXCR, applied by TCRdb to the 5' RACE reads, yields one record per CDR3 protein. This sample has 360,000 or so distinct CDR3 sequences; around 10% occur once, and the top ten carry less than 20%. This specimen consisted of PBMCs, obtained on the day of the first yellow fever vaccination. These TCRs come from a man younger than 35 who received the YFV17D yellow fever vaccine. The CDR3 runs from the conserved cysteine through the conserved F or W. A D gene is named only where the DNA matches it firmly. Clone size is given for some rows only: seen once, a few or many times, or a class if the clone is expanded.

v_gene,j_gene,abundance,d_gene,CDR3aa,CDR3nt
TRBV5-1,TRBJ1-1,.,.,CASSEGEPAFF,TGCGCCAGCAGCGAGGGGGAGCCTGCTTTCTTT
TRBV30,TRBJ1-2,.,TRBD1,CAGGRQGHTF,TGTGCCGGGGGGAGACAGGGGCACACCTTC
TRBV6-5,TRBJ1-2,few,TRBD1,CASSSTGDYTF,TGTGCCAGCAGTTCAACAGGGGACTACACCTTC
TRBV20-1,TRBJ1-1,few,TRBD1,CSARGDRESAFF,TGCAGTGCGCGGGGAGACAGGGAGTCAGCTTTCTTT
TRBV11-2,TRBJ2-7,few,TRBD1,CASSLGPGQPYEQYF,TGTGCCAGCAGCTTAGGTCCGGGACAGCCCTACGAGCAGTACTTC
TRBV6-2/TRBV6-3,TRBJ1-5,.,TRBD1,CASSRDRDINQPQHF,TGTGCCAGCAGTCGGGACAGGGACATTAATCAGCCCCAGCATTTT
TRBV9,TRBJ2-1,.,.,CASSPRGGPSSYNEQFF,TGTGCCAGCAGCCCCCGGGGAGGCCCCAGCTCCTACAATGAGCAGTTCTTC
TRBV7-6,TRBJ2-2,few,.,CASSPPDGTGELFF,TGTGCCAGCAGTCCCCCGGACGGGACCGGGGAGCTGTTTTTT
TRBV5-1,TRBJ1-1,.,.,CASSLWGAGSTEAFF,TGCGCCAGCAGCTTGTGGGGGGCAGGCAGCACTGAAGCTTTCTTT
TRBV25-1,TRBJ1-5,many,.,CASSPGTNQPQHF,TGTGCCAGCAGCCCCGGGACAAACCAGCCCCAGCATTTT
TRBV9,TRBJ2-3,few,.,CASSVEVGDTDTQYF,TGTGCCAGCAGCGTAGAGGTGGGGGACACAGATACGCAGTATTTT
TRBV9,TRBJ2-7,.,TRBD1,CASSDGQGDEQYF,TGTGCCAGCAGCGACGGACAGGGCGACGAGCAGTACTTC
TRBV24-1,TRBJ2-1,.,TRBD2,CATSDPTSSGGADEQFF,TGTGCCACCAGTGATCCAACCTCTAGCGGGGGGGCAGATGAGCAGTTCTTC
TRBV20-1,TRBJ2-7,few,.,CSVYLRSYEQYF,TGCAGTGTTTACCTCAGAAGCTACGAGCAGTACTTC
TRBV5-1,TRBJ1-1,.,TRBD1,CASSPATGGEGDQAFF,TGCGCCAGCAGCCCGGCCACAGGGGGCGAGGGGGATCAAGCTTTCTTT
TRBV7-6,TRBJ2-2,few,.,CASSLAQSGGRTGELFF,TGTGCCAGCAGCTTAGCGCAGTCCGGGGGTCGGACCGGGGAGCTGTTTTTT
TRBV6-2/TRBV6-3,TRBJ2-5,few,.,CASSYSSWLNKETQYF,TGTGCCAGCAGTTACAGTTCGTGGCTGAATAAAGAGACCCAGTACTTC
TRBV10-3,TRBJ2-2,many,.,CAIRTPLGQPNTGELFF,TGTGCCATCAGGACACCCCTGGGGCAACCGAACACCGGGGAGCTGTTTTTT
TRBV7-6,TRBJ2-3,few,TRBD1,CASSGTGGPAYGTDTQYF,TGTGCCAGCAGCGGAACAGGGGGGCCGGCTTATGGTACAGATACGCAGTATTTT
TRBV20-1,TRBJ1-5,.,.,CSASAGNQPQHF,TGCAGTGCTAGTGCTGGGAATCAGCCCCAGCATTTT
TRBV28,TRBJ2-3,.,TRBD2,CASSLRGLAGSTDTQYF,TGTGCCAGCAGTTTAAGGGGGCTAGCGGGAAGCACAGATACGCAGTATTTT